This T cell receptor (beta chain) comes out of a study of response to subunit inactivated influenza vaccine. A single record per CDR3 protein comes from TCRdb applying MiXCR to the RT-PCR reads. The data show hundreds of thousands of distinct CDR3 sequences, around 8% seen once. Study-wide results and limits: The authors suggested that every seasonal influenza vaccination recruits few new T cells.

This clonotype showed up just a few times. The antigen remains unidentified. Trimming pared 8 bases from V and 0 bases from J, leaving 14 bases between. This CDR3 has 15 residues. The germline V gene encodes CDR1 MNHEY and CDR2 SVGEGT. This sequence was found in a man between 45 and 75 years old who received an inactivated influenza vaccine. The rearrangement joins TRBV6-2 or TRBV6-3 to TRBJ2-1; D possibly corresponds to TRBD2 (6 bases). The sample here was PBMCs from blood, taken approximately 25 months after vaccination. The CDR3 protein is CASVIGGLSYNEQFF. Written as DNA, the CDR3 is TGTGCCAGCGTAATCGGGGGACTCTCCTACAATGAGCAGTTCTTC.